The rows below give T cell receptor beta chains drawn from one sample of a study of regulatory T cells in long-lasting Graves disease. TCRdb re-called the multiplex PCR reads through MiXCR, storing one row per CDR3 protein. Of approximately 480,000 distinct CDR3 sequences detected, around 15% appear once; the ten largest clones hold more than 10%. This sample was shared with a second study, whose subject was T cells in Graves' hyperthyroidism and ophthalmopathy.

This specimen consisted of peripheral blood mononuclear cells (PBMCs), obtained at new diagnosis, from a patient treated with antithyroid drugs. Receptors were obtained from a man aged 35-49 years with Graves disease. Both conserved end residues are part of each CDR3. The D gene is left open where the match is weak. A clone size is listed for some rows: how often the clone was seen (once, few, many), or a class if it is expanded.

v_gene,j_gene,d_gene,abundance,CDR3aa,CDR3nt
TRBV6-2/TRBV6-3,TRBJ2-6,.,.,CASSPRGGLSSGANVLTF,TGTGCCAGCAGTCCCCGTGGGGGTTTGAGCTCTGGGGCCAACGTCCTGACTTTC
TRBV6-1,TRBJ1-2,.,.,CASSPAQGRGYTF,TGTGCCAGCAGCCCCGCTCAGGGACGTGGCTACACCTTC
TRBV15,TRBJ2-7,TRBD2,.,CATSDPELAGPAYEQYF,TGTGCCACCAGCGATCCGGAGCTAGCGGGGCCCGCCTACGAGCAGTACTTC
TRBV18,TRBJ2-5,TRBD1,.,CASSQGQGSQETQYF,TGTGCCAGCTCGCAGGGACAGGGGAGCCAAGAGACCCAGTACTTC
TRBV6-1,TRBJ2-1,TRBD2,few,CASRNRGRGTSGSSHNEQFF,TGTGCCAGCAGGAACAGGGGGAGGGGGACTAGCGGGAGTTCCCACAATGAGCAGTTCTTC
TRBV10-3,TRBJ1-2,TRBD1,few,CAIGQDPNYGYTF,TGTGCCATTGGACAGGACCCTAACTATGGCTACACCTTC
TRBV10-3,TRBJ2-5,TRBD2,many,CAISVVSGGQETQYF,TGTGCCATCAGTGTTGTTAGCGGGGGCCAAGAGACCCAGTACTTC
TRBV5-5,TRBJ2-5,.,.,CASSPVGQETQYF,TGTGCCAGCAGCCCGGTCGGCCAGGAGACCCAGTACTTC
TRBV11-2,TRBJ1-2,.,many,CASSLSGVRYTF,TGTGCCAGCAGCTTGTCAGGGGTACGCTACACCTTC
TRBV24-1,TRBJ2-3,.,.,CATSAGTPTDTQYF,TGTGCCACCAGTGCGGGGACCCCCACAGATACGCAGTATTTT
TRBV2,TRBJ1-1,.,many,CASSELGQNTEAFF,TGTGCCAGCAGTGAATTGGGCCAGAACACTGAAGCTTTCTTT
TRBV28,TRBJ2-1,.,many,CASGRQGRNEQFF,TGTGCCAGCGGCCGCCAGGGCCGAAATGAGCAGTTCTTC
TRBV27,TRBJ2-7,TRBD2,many,CASSTILGLAGGTNEQYF,TGTGCCAGCAGTACAATACTGGGACTAGCGGGGGGAACCAACGAGCAGTACTTC
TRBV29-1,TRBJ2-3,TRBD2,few,CSVCLREGTDTQYF,TGCAGCGTTTGCCTGCGGGAGGGTACAGATACGCAGTATTTT
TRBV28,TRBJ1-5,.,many,CASSLGGDGNQPQHF,TGTGCCAGCAGTTTAGGGGGCGACGGCAATCAGCCCCAGCATTTT
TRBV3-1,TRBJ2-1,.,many,CASSPSWTDDNEQFF,TGTGCCAGCAGCCCCTCGTGGACGGATGACAATGAGCAGTTCTTC
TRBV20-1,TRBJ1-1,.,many,CSAGTLGGTEAFF,TGCAGTGCTGGGACACTTGGAGGCACTGAAGCTTTCTTT
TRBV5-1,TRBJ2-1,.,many,CASSLGRARSYNEQFF,TGCGCCAGCAGCTTGGGACGGGCGCGCTCCTACAATGAGCAGTTCTTC
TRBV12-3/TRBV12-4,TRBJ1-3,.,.,CASSGGHSGNTIYF,TGTGCCAGCAGTGGTGGGCACTCTGGAAACACCATATATTTT
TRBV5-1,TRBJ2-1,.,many,CASSSGGAGEQFF,TGCGCCAGCAGCTCCGGTGGGGCCGGGGAGCAGTTCTTC
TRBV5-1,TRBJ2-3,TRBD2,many,CASSLAGRGPPDTQYF,TGCGCCAGCAGCTTGGCCGGGAGGGGACCGCCAGATACGCAGTATTTT
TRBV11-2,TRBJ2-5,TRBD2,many,CASSFPAGEVETQYF,TGTGCCAGCAGCTTTCCAGCGGGAGAGGTAGAGACCCAGTACTTC
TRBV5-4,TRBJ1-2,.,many,CASSLSKANYGYTF,TGTGCCAGCAGCTTGTCAAAAGCTAACTATGGCTACACCTTC
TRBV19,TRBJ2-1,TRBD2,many,CASTPRGAGGSNEQFF,TGTGCCAGTACCCCCAGGGGGGCGGGAGGGAGCAATGAGCAGTTCTTC
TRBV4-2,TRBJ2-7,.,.,CASSFYFSYEQYF,TGTGCCAGCAGCTTCTACTTCTCCTACGAGCAGTACTTC
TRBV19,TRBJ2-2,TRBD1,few,CASSGQGRSTGELFF,TGTGCCAGTAGCGGACAGGGAAGGTCCACCGGGGAGCTGTTTTTT
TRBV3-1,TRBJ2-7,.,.,CASSSAPGDSYEQYF,TGTGCCAGCAGCTCTGCCCCGGGAGATTCCTACGAGCAGTACTTC
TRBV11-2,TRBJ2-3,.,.,CASSLVAGLPSTDTQYF,TGTGCCAGCAGCTTAGTCGCGGGGCTCCCTAGCACAGATACGCAGTATTTT
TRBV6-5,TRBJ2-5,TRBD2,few,CASSYQSGRSGETQYF,TGTGCCAGCAGTTATCAAAGCGGGAGGAGTGGAGAGACCCAGTACTTC
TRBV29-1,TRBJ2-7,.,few,CSVLETYPYEQYF,TGCAGCGTTTTGGAGACTTACCCCTACGAGCAGTACTTC